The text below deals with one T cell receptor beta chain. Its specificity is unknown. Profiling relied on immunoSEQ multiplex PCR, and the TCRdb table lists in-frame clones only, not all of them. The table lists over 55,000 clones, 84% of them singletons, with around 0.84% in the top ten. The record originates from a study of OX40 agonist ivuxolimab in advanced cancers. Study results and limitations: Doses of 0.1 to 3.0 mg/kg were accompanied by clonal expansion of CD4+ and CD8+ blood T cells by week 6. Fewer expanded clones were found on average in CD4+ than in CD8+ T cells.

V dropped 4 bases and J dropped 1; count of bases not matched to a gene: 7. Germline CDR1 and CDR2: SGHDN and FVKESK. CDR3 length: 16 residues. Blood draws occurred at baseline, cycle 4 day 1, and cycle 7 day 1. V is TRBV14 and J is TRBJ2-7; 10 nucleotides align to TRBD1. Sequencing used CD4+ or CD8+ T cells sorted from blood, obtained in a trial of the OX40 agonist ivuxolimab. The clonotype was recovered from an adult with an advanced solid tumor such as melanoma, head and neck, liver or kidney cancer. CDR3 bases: TGTGCCAGCAGCCGAACCAGGGGACAGGGGTCCTACGAGCAGTACTTC. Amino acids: CASSRTRGQGSYEQYF.